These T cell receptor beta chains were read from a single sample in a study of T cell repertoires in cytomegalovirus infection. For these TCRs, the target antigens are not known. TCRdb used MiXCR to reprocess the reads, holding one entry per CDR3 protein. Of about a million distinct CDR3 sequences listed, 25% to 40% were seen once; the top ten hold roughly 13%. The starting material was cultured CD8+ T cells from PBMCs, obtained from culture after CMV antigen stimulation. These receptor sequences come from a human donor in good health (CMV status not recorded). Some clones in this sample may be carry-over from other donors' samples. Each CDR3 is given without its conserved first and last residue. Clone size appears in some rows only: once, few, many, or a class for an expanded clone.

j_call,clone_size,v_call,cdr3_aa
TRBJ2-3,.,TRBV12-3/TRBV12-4,ASSSDGVRVADTQY
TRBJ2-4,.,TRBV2,ASSESRGLAKNIQY
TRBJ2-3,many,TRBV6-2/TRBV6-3,ASSYSDYTDTQY
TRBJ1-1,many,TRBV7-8,ASSLAAGDSNTEAF
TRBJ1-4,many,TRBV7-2,ASSSRVMTNEKLF
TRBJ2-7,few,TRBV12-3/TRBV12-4,ASTEAGYEQY
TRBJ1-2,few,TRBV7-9,ASSKHEGYT
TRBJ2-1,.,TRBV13,AFGPVDNEQF
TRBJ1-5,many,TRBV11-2,ASSLGQGRWQPQH
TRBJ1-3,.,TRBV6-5,ASSYDETGGGGNTIY
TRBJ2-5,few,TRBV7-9,ASSLVDAGRGETQY
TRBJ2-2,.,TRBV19,AIPGTPGTGELF
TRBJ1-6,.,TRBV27,ASSLSKGSYSPLH
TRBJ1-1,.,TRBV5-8,ASSPGQWVPTEAF
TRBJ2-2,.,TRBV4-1,ASSQDDGRAVGELF
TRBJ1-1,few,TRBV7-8,ASSLLGTSNTEAF
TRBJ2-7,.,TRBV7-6,ASSLDWTDEQY
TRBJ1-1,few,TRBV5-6,ASSSPGLMGTEAF
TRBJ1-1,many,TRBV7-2,ASSSHRGITEAF
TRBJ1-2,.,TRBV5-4,ASSLTGPHGYT
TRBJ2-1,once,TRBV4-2,ANSQGYGGAVNNEQF
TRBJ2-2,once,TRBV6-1,ASSWGLAGDTGELF
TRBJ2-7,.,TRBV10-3,AIKRETSYEQY
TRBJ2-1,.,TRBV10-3,AISATYNEQF
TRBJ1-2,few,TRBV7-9,ASSLGGGKYGYT
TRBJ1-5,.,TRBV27,ASREGTGDSNQPQH
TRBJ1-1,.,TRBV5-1,ASSLLPGQGNTEAF
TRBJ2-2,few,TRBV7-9,ASSPRSNTGELF
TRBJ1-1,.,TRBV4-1,ASSRGQDDTEAF
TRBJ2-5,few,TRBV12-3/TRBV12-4,ASSFIIRETQY
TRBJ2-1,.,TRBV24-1,ATNSGTSPHNEQF
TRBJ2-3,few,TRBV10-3,AISNPGLDTQY
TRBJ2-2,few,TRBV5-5,ASSLEGTDSGELF
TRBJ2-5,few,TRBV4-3,ASSHRGGSQETQY
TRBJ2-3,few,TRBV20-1,SAPTGSGGNTQY
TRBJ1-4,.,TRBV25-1,ASRETGGGEKLF
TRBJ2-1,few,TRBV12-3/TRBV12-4,ASKTQGADYNEQF
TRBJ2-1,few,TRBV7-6,ASSRTGSKEQF
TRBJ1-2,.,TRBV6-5,ASSYSGDLYGYT
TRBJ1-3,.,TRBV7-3,ASSRLRGASGNTIY
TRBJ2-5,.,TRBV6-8,ASKPGTGGETQY
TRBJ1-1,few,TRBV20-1,SASLGGDTEAF
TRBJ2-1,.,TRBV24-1,ATSDLGPRNEQF
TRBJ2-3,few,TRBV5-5,ASSLGRGSLTDTQY
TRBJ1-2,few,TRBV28,ASNFGGNYGYT
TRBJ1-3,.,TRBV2,ASSDRASGNTIY
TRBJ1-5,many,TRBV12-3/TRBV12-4,ASSAWTGNQPQH
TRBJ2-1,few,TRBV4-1,ASSPHRTGDNEQF
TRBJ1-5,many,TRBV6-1,ASRDLLGNQPQH
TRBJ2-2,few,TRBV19,ASSIGLAGALTNTGELF
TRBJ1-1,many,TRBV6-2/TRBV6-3,ASSYRTGGNTEAF
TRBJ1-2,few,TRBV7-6,ASRQHRGRLGGYT
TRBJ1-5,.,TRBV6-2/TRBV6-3,ASSLTRLRRQGTNQPQH
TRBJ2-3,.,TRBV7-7,ASSHGLAVTDTRY
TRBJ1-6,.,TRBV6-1,ASTHRRDKDNSPLH
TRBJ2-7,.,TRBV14,ASSQPGAYEQY
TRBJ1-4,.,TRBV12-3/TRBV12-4,ASRGDRGAEGEKLF